This is a list of T cell receptor beta chains from one sample in a study of T-cell reconstitution after alpha-beta-depleted transplantation in children. TCRdb used MiXCR to reprocess the PCR reads, holding one entry per CDR3 protein. The sample carries some 600,000 distinct CDR3 sequences, roughly 13% recorded once. The sample here was PBMCs, mostly from graft donor cells, taken 360 days after TCRalphabeta/CD19-depleted stem cell transplant. These receptors were obtained from a male patient younger than 18 who had a stem cell transplant for acute myeloid leukemia, so the T cells may come from the graft donor. Each CDR3 is given with its conserved first and last residue. The order of the fields is J gene, V gene, clone size, CDR3 protein. For some rows the clone size is stated as once, few or many, or as a class when expanded; others skip it.

>TRBJ1-5|TRBV28|NA
CASSAYISSNQPQHF
>TRBJ2-7|TRBV21-1|few
CASTTPLVRPHYEQYF
>TRBJ2-7|TRBV20-1|NA
CSARLQGTIYEQYF
>TRBJ2-1|TRBV18|many
CASSSRLADYNEQFF
>TRBJ1-1|TRBV6-1|NA
CASSIGGGGTEAFF
>TRBJ2-3|TRBV6-1|NA
CASSGQGPSTDTQYF
>TRBJ1-1|TRBV9|few
CASSVATGRTGAFF
>TRBJ2-1|TRBV25-1|many
CASSTPGGLSYNEQFF
>TRBJ2-7|TRBV19|NA
CASSPLRERGEQYF
>TRBJ1-6|TRBV25-1|NA
CASSATGKGYNSPLHF
>TRBJ2-7|TRBV10-3|NA
CAISESGQGTYEQYF
>TRBJ1-3|TRBV7-6|few
CASSLAIGGVGNTIYF
>TRBJ2-3|TRBV7-8|NA
CASSVDSLGTDTQYF
>TRBJ2-1|TRBV6-2/TRBV6-3|NA
CASRPPGLGERNEQFF
>TRBJ2-1|TRBV28|NA
CASSFEQGRYNEQFF
>TRBJ2-2|TRBV7-8|many
CASSLNNIGAGELFF
>TRBJ1-6|TRBV10-3|NA
CAISQRLSSSYNSPLHF
>TRBJ1-2|TRBV28|few
CASKQGEGYTF
>TRBJ2-1|TRBV29-1|few
CSAQLAGGPVNEQFF
>TRBJ2-3|TRBV9|NA
CASSVAVLTDTQYF
>TRBJ2-1|TRBV5-1|NA
CASSLLSSADNEQFF
>TRBJ2-1|TRBV9|NA
CASSGPGQGSNEQFF
>TRBJ2-3|TRBV29-1|many
CSVEGPSGSIGTQYF
>TRBJ2-3|TRBV5-1|NA
CASSYGNSGGGTDTQYF
>TRBJ2-1|TRBV5-1|few
CASSLERREINEQFF
>TRBJ2-2|TRBV6-1|NA
CASMAREGTGELFF
>TRBJ2-7|TRBV27|few
CASSLFSLRQVPGYEQYF
>TRBJ1-1|TRBV15|NA
CATSRDIDLEAFF
>TRBJ2-7|TRBV5-1|NA
CASSYGLGEQYF
>TRBJ2-3|TRBV7-3|NA
CASSLSVGEDRGQKDTQYF
>TRBJ1-1|TRBV12-3/TRBV12-4|many
CASTFRNTEAFF
>TRBJ2-5|TRBV5-4|NA
CASRNGLAVLVGETQYF
>TRBJ2-1|TRBV7-3|NA
CASSLGLYSYNEQFF
>TRBJ2-1|TRBV6-1|few
CAISEGLAGGLDNEQFF
>TRBJ1-1|TRBV4-3|many
CASSQDPGRGTEAFF
>TRBJ2-7|TRBV6-2/TRBV6-3|few
CASGSVQLYEQYF
>TRBJ2-2|TRBV29-1|NA
CSVGGDYTGELFF
>TRBJ2-5|TRBV29-1|few
CSVEDRTSGMVETQYF
>TRBJ2-3|TRBV7-3|NA
CASSLLGRAQQYF
>TRBJ2-3|TRBV28|many
CASSLSAGVGDTQYF
>TRBJ2-7|TRBV18|many
CASSLQGAVDEQYF
>TRBJ2-5|TRBV7-9|NA
CASSLDSGGQETQYF
>TRBJ2-3|TRBV7-2|many
CASSSRGTSGTTDTQYF
>TRBJ1-3|TRBV12-3/TRBV12-4|many
CASSPDTGALSGNTIYF
>TRBJ2-7|TRBV19|NA
CASSIIGTRGQYEQYF
>TRBJ2-1|TRBV9|NA
CASSAPGLADNEQFF
>TRBJ2-3|TRBV28|NA
CASSLGLSPADTQYF
>TRBJ2-6|TRBV15|NA
CATSRDRRAGDAIVSGANVLTF
>TRBJ2-1|TRBV7-6|once
CASSLGEMRQFF
>TRBJ2-1|TRBV5-6|NA
CASSFRPLLISSYNEQFF
>TRBJ2-4|TRBV28|few
CASSLQNIQYF
>TRBJ2-5|TRBV30|NA
CAWSVPDQGGETQYF
>TRBJ2-1|TRBV20-1|few
CSARDVSGYNEQFF
>TRBJ2-1|TRBV28|many
CASSLIVAGVGSYNEQFF